Following are 3 T cell receptor beta chains from one sample sequenced in a study of OX40 agonist ivuxolimab in advanced cancers. This table comes from immunoSEQ multiplex PCR, and its TCRdb copy is limited to in-frame clones, with some not included. Among 20,000 to 25,000 clones listed, 65% to 90% were seen once. The sequenced sample was CD4+ or CD8+ T cells sorted from blood, obtained in a trial of the OX40 agonist ivuxolimab. The receptors shown here come from an adult with an advanced solid tumor such as melanoma, head and neck, liver or kidney cancer.

The chain couples TRBV7-9 to TRBJ1-1, with 10 bases matching TRBD1. Germline V gives CDR1 SEHNR, CDR2 FQNEAQ (reference sequence). Trimming removed 3 bases from V and 2 bases from J; junction bases left unmatched: 3. The CDR3 spans 15 residues. The CDR3 sequence: CASSLGDRGNTEAFF. The CDR3 DNA reads TGTGCCAGCAGCTTGGGGGACAGGGGAAACACTGAAGCTTTCTTT.

The chain employs TRBV15 and TRBJ2-7; 12 nucleotides align to TRBD1. Germline CDR1 is LNHNV and CDR2 is YYDKDF (reference sequence). J gave up 9 bases and V 0 bases, and 6 bases lay outside the gene matches. CDR3 length equals 15 residues. The DNA for the CDR3 is TGTGCCACCAGCAGAGATCAGGGACAGGGGGCCGGGCAGTACTTC. Encoded protein: CATSRDQGQGAGQYF.

CDR3 region: CASSLGEYF. The CDR3, as DNA: TGTGCCAGCAGTCTGGGAGAGTACTTC. The chain joins TRBV27 to TRBJ2-7; tentatively, D is TRBD2 (5 bases). V was clipped by 5 bases and J by 11 bases, with 7 bases between them. This CDR3 contains 9 residues. Germline CDR1 MNHEY, CDR2 SMNVEV (reference sequence).